This TCR beta chain was identified during a study of T cells after yellow fever vaccination. Findings and limits, study-wide: Only a small proportion of the clonotypes turned up in both the CD4 and the CD8 compartments, likely arising from convergent recombination.

A single record per CDR3 protein comes from TCRdb applying MiXCR to the 5' RACE reads. The repertoire holds some 170,000 distinct CDR3 sequences, with roughly 9% as singletons. In its sample, this clonotype was seen a few times. Its antigen is unidentified. Looked up from germline, CDR1 is WNHNN and CDR2 is SYGVQD (reference sequence). V lost 3 bases and J lost 2, with 11 bases in between. The CDR3 covers 14 residues. The J gene is TRBJ2-7, the V gene TRBV10-1; unclear D gene. The sequencing used CD8+ T cells sorted from PBMCs, collected 45 days after the yellow fever booster vaccination. The TCR comes from a man aged 18-30 years who received the YFV17D yellow fever vaccine. The CDR3 sequence: CASSESGLPYEQYF. Written as DNA, the CDR3 is TGCGCCAGCAGTGAATCCGGGCTTCCCTACGAGCAGTACTTC.